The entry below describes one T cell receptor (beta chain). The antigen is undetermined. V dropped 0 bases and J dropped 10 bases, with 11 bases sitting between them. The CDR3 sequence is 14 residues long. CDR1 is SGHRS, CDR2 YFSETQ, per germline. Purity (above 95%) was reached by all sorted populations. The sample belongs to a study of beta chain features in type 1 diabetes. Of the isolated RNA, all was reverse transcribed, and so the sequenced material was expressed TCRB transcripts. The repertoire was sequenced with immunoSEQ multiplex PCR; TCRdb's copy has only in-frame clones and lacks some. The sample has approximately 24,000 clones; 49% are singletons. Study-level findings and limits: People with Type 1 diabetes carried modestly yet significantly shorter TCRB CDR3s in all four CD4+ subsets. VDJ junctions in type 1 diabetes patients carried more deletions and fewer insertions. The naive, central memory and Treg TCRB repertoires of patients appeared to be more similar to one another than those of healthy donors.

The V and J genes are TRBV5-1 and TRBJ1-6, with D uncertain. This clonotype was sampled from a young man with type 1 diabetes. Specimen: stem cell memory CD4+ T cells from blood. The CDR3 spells CASSLADGGSPLHF. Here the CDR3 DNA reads TGCGCCAGCAGCTTGGCAGACGGAGGGTCACCCCTCCACTTT.